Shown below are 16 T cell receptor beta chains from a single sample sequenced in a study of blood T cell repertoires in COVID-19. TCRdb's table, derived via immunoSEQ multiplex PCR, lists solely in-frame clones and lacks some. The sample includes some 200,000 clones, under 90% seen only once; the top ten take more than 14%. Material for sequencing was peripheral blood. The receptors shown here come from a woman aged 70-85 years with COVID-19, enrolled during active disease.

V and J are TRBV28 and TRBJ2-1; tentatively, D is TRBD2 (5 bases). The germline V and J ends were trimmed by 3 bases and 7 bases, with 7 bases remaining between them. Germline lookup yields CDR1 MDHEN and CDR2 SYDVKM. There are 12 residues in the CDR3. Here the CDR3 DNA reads TGTGCCAGCAGTTTTCGGGAAAATGAGCAGTTCTTC. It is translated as CASSFRENEQFF.

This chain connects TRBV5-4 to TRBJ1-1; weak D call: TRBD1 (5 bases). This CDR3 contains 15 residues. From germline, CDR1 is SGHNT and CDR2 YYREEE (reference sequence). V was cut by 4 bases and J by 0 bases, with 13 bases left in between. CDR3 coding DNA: TGTGCCAGCAGCGGGGCGGGGTCCATGAACACTGAAGCTTTCTTT. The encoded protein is CASSGAGSMNTEAFF.

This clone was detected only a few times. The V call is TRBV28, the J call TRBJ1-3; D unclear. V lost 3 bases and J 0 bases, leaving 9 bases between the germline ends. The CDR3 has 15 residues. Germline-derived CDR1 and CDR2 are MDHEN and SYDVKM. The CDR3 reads CASSLDGSSGNTIYF. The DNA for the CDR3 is TGTGCCAGCAGTTTGGACGGGAGCTCTGGAAACACCATATATTTT.

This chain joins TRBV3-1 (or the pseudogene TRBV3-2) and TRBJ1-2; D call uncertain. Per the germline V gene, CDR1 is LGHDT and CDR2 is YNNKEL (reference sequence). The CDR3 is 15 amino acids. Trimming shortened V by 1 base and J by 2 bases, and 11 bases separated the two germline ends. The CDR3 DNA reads TGTGCCAGCAGCCAAGCGCGATGGTCCAACTATGGCTACACCTTC. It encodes CASSQARWSNYGYTF.

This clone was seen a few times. CDR3 region: CASSLDPFGPGYGYTF. CDR3 bases: TGCGCCAGCAGCTTGGATCCCTTTGGACCGGGGTATGGCTACACCTTC. The genes are TRBV5-1 and TRBJ1-2; no clear D. There are 16 residues in the CDR3. V lost 0 bases and J lost 5, with 17 bases in between. Germline assignment: CDR1 SGHRS and CDR2 YFSETQ.

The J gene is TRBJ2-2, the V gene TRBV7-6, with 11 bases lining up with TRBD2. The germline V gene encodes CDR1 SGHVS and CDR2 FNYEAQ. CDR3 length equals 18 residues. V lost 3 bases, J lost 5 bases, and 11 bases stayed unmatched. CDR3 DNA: TGTGCCAGCAGCTTTAGAACTAGCGGGAGCCTGGGGACCGGGGAGCTGTTTTTT. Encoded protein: CASSFRTSGSLGTGELFF.

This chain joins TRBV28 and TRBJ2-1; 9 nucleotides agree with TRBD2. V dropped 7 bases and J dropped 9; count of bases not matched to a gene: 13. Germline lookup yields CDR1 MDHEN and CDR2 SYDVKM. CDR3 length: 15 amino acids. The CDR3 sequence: CASTLRGLAPLEQFF. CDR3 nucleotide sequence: TGTGCCAGCACCCTAAGGGGACTAGCTCCTCTTGAGCAGTTCTTC.

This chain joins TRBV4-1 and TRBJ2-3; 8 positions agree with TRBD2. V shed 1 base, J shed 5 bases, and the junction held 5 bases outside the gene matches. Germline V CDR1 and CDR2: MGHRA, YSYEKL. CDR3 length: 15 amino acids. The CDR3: CASSQGRGEVDTQYF. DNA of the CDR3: TGCGCCAGCAGCCAAGGGCGGGGGGAGGTAGATACGCAGTATTTT.

The CDR3 spells CASSISLSTDTQYF. The CDR3 DNA sequence: TGTGCCAGTAGTATTTCCCTTAGCACAGATACGCAGTATTTT. The gene calls are TRBV19 and TRBJ2-3; D gene unclear. The V gene lost 3 bases and the J gene lost 0 bases, with 7 bases spanning the gap. This CDR3 spans 14 amino acids. Germline-derived CDR1 and CDR2 are LNHDA and SQIVND (reference sequence).

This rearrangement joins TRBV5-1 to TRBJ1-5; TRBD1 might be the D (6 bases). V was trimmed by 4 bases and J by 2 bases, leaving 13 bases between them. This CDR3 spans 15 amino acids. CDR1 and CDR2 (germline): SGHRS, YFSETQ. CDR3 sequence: CASSPDSLGNQPQHF. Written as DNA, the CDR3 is TGCGCCAGCAGCCCGGACAGTTTGGGCAATCAGCCCCAGCATTTT.

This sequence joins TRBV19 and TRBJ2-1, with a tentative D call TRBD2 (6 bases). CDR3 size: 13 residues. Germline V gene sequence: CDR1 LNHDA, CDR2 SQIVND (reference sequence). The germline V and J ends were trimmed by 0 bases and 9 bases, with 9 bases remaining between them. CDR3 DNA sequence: TGTGCCAGTAGTATAGATAGGAGGGCTGAGCAGTTCTTC. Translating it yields CASSIDRRAEQFF.

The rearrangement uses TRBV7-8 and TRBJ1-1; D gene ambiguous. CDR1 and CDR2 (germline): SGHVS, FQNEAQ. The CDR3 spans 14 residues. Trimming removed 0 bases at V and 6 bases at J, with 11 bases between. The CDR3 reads CASSLALMGAEAFF. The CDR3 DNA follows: TGTGCCAGCAGCTTAGCGCTTATGGGAGCTGAAGCTTTCTTT.

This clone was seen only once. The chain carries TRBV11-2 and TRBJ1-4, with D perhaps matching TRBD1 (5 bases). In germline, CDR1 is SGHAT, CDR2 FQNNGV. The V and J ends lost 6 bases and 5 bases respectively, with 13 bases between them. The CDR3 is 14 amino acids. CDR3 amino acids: CASRRAGENEKLFF. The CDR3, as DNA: TGTGCCAGCAGACGGGCGGGGGAGAATGAAAAACTGTTTTTT.

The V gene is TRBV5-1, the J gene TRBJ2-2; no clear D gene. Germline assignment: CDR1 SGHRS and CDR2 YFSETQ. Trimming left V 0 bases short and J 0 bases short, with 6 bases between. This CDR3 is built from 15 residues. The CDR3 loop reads CASSLDSTNTGELFF. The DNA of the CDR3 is TGCGCCAGCAGCTTGGACAGCACGAACACCGGGGAGCTGTTTTTT.

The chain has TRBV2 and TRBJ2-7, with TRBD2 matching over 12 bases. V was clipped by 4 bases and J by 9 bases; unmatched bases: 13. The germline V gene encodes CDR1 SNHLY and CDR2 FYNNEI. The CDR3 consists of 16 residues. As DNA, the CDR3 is TGTGCCAGCAGTGCCCAAATTGGACTAGCGGGATCAGTGCAGTACTTC. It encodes CASSAQIGLAGSVQYF.

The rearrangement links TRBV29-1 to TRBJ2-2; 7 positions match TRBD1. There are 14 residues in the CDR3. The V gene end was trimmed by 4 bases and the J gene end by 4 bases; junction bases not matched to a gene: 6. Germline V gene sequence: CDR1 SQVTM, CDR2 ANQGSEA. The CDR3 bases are TGCAGCGTTGGAACAGGGGCGACCACCGGGGAGCTGTTTTTT. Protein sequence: CSVGTGATTGELFF.